These 20 T cell receptor beta chains originate from one sample sequenced in a study of blood T cell repertoires in COVID-19. TCRdb's copy holds only in-frame clones and misses some; the assay was immunoSEQ multiplex PCR. The table includes about 80,000 clones, around four fifths detected once. The sample comprised peripheral blood. Receptor source: a human donor in a cohort sampled during active COVID-19.

V gene TRBV9 combines with J gene TRBJ1-2; D is possibly TRBD1 (5 bases). Germline V gives CDR1 SGDLS, CDR2 YYNGEE. This CDR3 is 14 amino acids long. Trimming removed 4 bases from V and 8 bases from J, with 18 bases in between. Written as DNA, the CDR3 is TGTGCCAGCAGCCCAAGGAGGGGAGAAGGGGGCTACACCTTC. It specifies CASSPRRGEGGYTF. The full variable domain, its missing parts supplied by reference TRBV9 and TRBJ1-2, is DSGVTQTPKHLITATGQRVTLRCSPRSGDLSVYWYQQSLDQGLQFLIQYYNGEERAKGNILERFSAQQFPDLHSELNLSSLELGDSALYFCASSPRRGEGGYTFGSGTRLTVV.

The chain joins TRBV9 to TRBJ1-5; TRBD1 matches at 8 bases. The ends lost 3 bases at V and 4 bases at J; junction bases unmatched: 3. The CDR3 covers 14 residues. Germline V gene data show CDR1 as SGDLS and CDR2 as YYNGEE. CDR3 bases: TGTGCCAGCAGCGAACAGGGGGTGAATCAGCCCCAGCATTTT. This encodes CASSEQGVNQPQHF.

The chain couples TRBV12-5 to TRBJ1-1, with 9 bases identical to TRBD1. The CDR3 length is 14 residues. J lost 3 bases, V lost 7 bases, and 6 bases had no gene match. CDR1 is LGHNT, CDR2 FRNRAP, per germline. CDR3: CASDRQGGDTEAFF. The CDR3 nucleotides are TGTGCTAGTGATCGACAGGGGGGGGACACTGAAGCTTTCTTT. Drawing the rest from reference TRBV12-5 and TRBJ1-1, the complete variable domain is DARVTQTPRHKVTEMGQEVTMRCQPILGHNTVFWYRQTMMQGLELLAYFRNRAPLDDSGMPKDRFSAEMPDATLATLKIQPSEPRDSAVYFCASDRQGGDTEAFFGQGTRLTVV.

The V and J genes are TRBV2 and TRBJ2-1, with a weak D call TRBD1 (5 bases). There are 14 residues in the CDR3. The germline V gene encodes CDR1 SNHLY and CDR2 FYNNEI. Trimming stripped 1 base from V and 6 bases from J, with 10 bases between. CDR3 in amino acids: CASSEGGRANEQFF. The CDR3 DNA sequence: TGTGCCAGCAGTGAAGGGGGCAGGGCCAATGAGCAGTTCTTC.

This rearrangement joins TRBV5-1 to TRBJ2-5; no clear D. Germline V lookup: CDR1 SGHRS, CDR2 YFSETQ. CDR3 length: 13 residues. With 3 bases removed from V and 0 bases from J, the gap between germline ends came to 6 bases. The CDR3 coding sequence is TGCGCCAGCAGCTCGAGGTACCAAGAGACCCAGTACTTC. This translates into CASSSRYQETQYF.

V is TRBV15 and J is TRBJ1-1; D gene ambiguous. Trimming left V 6 bases short and J 1 base short, with 9 bases between. The CDR3 length is 13 residues. CDR1 is LNHNV and CDR2 is YYDKDF in the germline V gene (reference sequence). Here the CDR3 DNA reads TGTGCCACCAGTTCCCGGGGGAACACTGAAGCTTTCTTT. The encoded protein is CATSSRGNTEAFF.

CDR3 sequence: CASSADRITGELFF. The CDR3 region has the DNA TGTGCCAGTAGTGCCGACAGGATCACCGGGGAGCTGTTTTTT. The chain has TRBV19 and TRBJ2-2, with a tentative D call TRBD1 (6 bases). The germline V gene has CDR1 LNHDA and CDR2 SQIVND (reference sequence). The CDR3 runs 14 residues. The V end was cut by 5 bases, the J end by 4 bases, with 11 bases between.

This sequence joins TRBV6-6 and TRBJ1-2; tentative D call: TRBD1 (6 bases). Germline-derived CDR1 and CDR2 are MNHNY and SVGAGI (reference sequence). Deletions cut 6 bases from V and 8 bases from J, with 16 bases between. CDR3 length: 13 amino acids. The CDR3 is CASRPNRDGGYTF. For the CDR3, the DNA is TGTGCCAGCAGACCAAACAGGGATGGGGGCTACACCTTC.

The chain joins TRBV28 to TRBJ2-4; D is perhaps TRBD2 (5 bases). This CDR3 has 14 residues. CDR1 is MDHEN and CDR2 is SYDVKM in the germline V gene. The V end was cut by 5 bases, the J end by 1 base, with 9 bases between. The CDR3 DNA is TGTGCCAGCAGTGAGGGTCTCGCCAAAAACATTCAGTACTTC. Translation: CASSEGLAKNIQYF.

V and J are TRBV12-3 or TRBV12-4 and TRBJ2-5; D is perhaps TRBD1 (5 bases). The CDR3 spans 13 residues. Trimming stripped 8 bases from V and 1 base from J, with 11 bases between. CDR3 amino acids: CASGAQVQETQYF. DNA for the CDR3: TGTGCCAGCGGGGCGCAAGTCCAAGAGACCCAGTACTTC.

This sequence joins TRBV7-3 and TRBJ2-3; TRBD2 might be the D (5 bases). CDR1 and CDR2 from the germline V gene are SGHTA and FQGTGA. Trimming removed 1 base at V and 8 bases at J, with 13 bases between. This CDR3 spans 14 amino acids. CDR3 amino acids: CASSLSQSRGTQYF. The DNA for the CDR3 is TGTGCCAGCAGCTTAAGCCAAAGCCGGGGTACGCAGTATTTT. The full variable domain, with the rest looked up from reference TRBV7-3 and TRBJ2-3, is GAGVSQTPSNKVTEKGKYVELRCDPISGHTALYWYRQSLGQGPEFLIYFQGTGAADDSGLPNDRFFAVRPEGSVSTLKIQRTERGDSAVYLCASSLSQSRGTQYFGPGTRLTVL.

On this clone itself: Other DNA sequences within the sample encode an identical CDR3. J is TRBJ2-7 and V is TRBV27; D may be TRBD1 (6 bases). The CDR3 length is 12 residues. The germline V gene encodes CDR1 MNHEY and CDR2 SMNVEV (reference sequence). With 6 bases removed from V and 1 base from J, the gap between germline ends came to 7 bases. CDR3 loop: CASRQGSYEQYF. CDR3 in DNA: TGTGCCAGCAGACAGGGATCCTACGAGCAGTACTTC.

This clone was picked up one time. The rearrangement uses TRBV5-1 and TRBJ2-1, with D perhaps matching TRBD2 (6 bases). Germline values: CDR1 SGHRS, CDR2 YFSETQ. The CDR3 totals 14 residues. Trimming took off 4 bases at V and 5 bases at J, with 13 bases between the two ends. The CDR3 protein is CASSAGPSDNEQFF. The CDR3 DNA reads as TGCGCCAGCAGCGCGGGACCTTCGGACAATGAGCAGTTCTTC.

The chain is built from TRBV28 and TRBJ2-1, with D possibly matching TRBD1 (6 bases). The V end lost 5 bases, the J end lost 8 bases, and 13 bases lay between the germline ends. Germline V gene lookup returns CDR1 MDHEN and CDR2 SYDVKM. This CDR3 is 13 amino acids long. CDR3 DNA sequence: TGTGCCAGCAGTCTCAGGGGTTTCGATGAGCAGTTCTTC. Protein: CASSLRGFDEQFF. Complete variable domain (other parts from reference TRBV28 and TRBJ2-1): DVKVTQSSRYLVKRTGEKVFLECVQDMDHENMFWYRQDPGLGLRLIYFSYDVKMKEKGDIPEGYSVSREKKERFSLILESASTNQTSMYLCASSLRGFDEQFFGPGTRLTVL.

V usage is TRBV10-3 and J usage is TRBJ2-1; the D gene is possibly TRBD2 (5 bases). This CDR3 spans 16 amino acids. Germline V gene data show CDR1 as ENHRY and CDR2 as SYGVKD. With 4 bases removed from V and 0 bases from J, the gap between germline ends came to 13 bases. CDR3 residues: CAISAQSGSSYNEQFF. CDR3 nucleotides: TGTGCCATCAGTGCCCAAAGCGGCAGCTCCTACAATGAGCAGTTCTTC.

This clone was counted a single time. This CDR3 is also generated by other DNA sequences in the sample. The genes are TRBV6-5 and TRBJ1-1, with 7 bases matching TRBD1. V was clipped by 7 bases and J by 0 bases; unmatched bases: 5. CDR1 and CDR2 (germline): MNHEY, SVGAGI. The CDR3 length is 14 residues. The chain's CDR3 is CASTRDRVNTEAFF. In DNA form, the CDR3 reads TGTGCCAGCACCCGCGACAGGGTGAACACTGAAGCTTTCTTT.

The V call is TRBV11-2, the J call TRBJ1-2, with TRBD1 matching 9 bases. J lost 5 bases, V lost 6 bases, and 4 bases had no gene match. Germline loops: CDR1 SGHAT, CDR2 FQNNGV. The CDR3 contains 13 residues. CDR3: CASRVTGGYGYTF. CDR3 sequence (DNA): TGTGCCAGCAGGGTGACAGGGGGTTATGGCTACACCTTC.

The chain joins TRBV11-2 to TRBJ1-1; 9 bases fit TRBD1. The ends lost 5 bases at V and 7 bases at J; junction bases unmatched: 2. Germline V lookup: CDR1 SGHAT, CDR2 FQNNGV. CDR3 length: 12 amino acids. The CDR3 here is CASSLGQGEAFF. For the CDR3, the DNA is TGTGCCAGCAGCCTGGGACAGGGTGAAGCTTTCTTT.

Regarding this clone: Given the absence of the conserved phenylalanine or tryptophan at the CDR3 end, a read error is likely. No DNA is shown, since the ends of the CDR3 on it are uncertain; the CDR3 is the one TCRdb lists. V gene TRBV4-1 combines with J gene TRBJ2-7; the table's D call, TRBD2, has no DNA check behind it. Both ends counted, the CDR3 spans 12 residues. Germline CDR1 MGHRA, CDR2 YSYEKL. The CDR3 is CASSQTGTSAHL.

The chain recombines TRBV7-6 with TRBJ2-3; 9 bases match TRBD1. Germline CDR1 and CDR2: SGHVS and FNYEAQ. The CDR3 is made up of 18 amino acids. V shed 4 bases and J 5 bases; nucleotides not matched to a gene: 16. CDR3 nucleotide sequence: TGTGCCAGCAGCTACGGACAGGGGATAACGGGAGGAGGAGATACGCAGTATTTT. Translation: CASSYGQGITGGGDTQYF. Complete variable domain (other parts from reference TRBV7-6 and TRBJ2-3): GAGVSQSPRYKVTKRGQDVALRCDPISGHVSLYWYRQALGQGPEFLTYFNYEAQQDKSGLPNDRFSAERPEGSISTLTIQRTEQRDSAMYRCASSYGQGITGGGDTQYFGPGTRLTVL.